The sequence of this TCR beta chain was determined in a study of blood T cell repertoires in COVID-19. Study-level information: Acute-phase and convalescent COVID-19 samples originated in the United States, Italy and Spain. In each case, the material was cDNA or gDNA derived from T cells, B-cell-depleted T cells, or PBMCs.

Seattle's cohort entered during active infection and was followed longitudinally. This clone was counted once. The CDR3 loop spans 14 amino acids. The V gene lost 7 bases and the J gene lost 2 bases, with 12 bases spanning the gap. Germline CDR1 and CDR2: MDHEN and SYDVKM. Authors' processing steps: Amplification with reference gene primers provided the estimates of nucleated cell counts. The method was immunoSEQ multiplex PCR; TCRdb's version includes in-frame clones alone and lacks a portion of them. The V and J calls and clone size were taken over from that table, and D and trimming were inferred from the DNA. This table has around 200,000 clones, approximately 80% appearing once.

This TCR came from a woman aged 40-49 years with COVID-19, enrolled during active disease. Sequencing used peripheral blood. The chain couples TRBV28 to TRBJ1-3, with D tentatively TRBD1 (6 bases). CDR3 loop: CASIGRGTGNTIYF. In DNA form, the CDR3 reads TGTGCCAGCATCGGCAGGGGAACTGGAAACACCATATATTTT.